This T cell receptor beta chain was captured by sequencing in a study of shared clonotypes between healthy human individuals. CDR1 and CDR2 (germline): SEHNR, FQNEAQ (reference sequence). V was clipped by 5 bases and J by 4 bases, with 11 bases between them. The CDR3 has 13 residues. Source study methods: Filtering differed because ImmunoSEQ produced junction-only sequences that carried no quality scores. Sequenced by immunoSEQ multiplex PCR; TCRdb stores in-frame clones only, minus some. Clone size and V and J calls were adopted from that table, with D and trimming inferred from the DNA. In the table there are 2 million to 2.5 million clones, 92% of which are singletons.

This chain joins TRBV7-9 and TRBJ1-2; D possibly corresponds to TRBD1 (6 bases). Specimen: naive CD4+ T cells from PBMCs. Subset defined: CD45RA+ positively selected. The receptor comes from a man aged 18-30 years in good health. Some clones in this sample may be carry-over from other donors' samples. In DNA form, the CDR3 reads TGTGCCAGCAGCGGGGGGGACATCTATGGCTACACCTTC. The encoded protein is CASSGGDIYGYTF.